This TCR beta chain was recorded in a study of blood T cell repertoires in COVID-19. Study at large: The analysed material was cDNA or gDNA that came from T cells, B-cell-depleted T cells, or PBMCs.

Sequencing was performed with immunoSEQ multiplex PCR; in TCRdb, only in-frame clones are kept and a portion is missing. The sample carries 100,000 to 150,000 clones, about 81% recorded once. With V trimmed by 5 bases and J by 6 bases, 10 bases remained unmatched. This CDR3 contains 15 residues. Germline V gene data show CDR1 as MNHEY and CDR2 as SVGAGI. The sequencing input was peripheral blood. The genes are TRBV6-5 and TRBJ1-5; 7 positions match TRBD1. This receptor was obtained from a woman older than 75 with acute or convalescent COVID-19. The CDR3 sequence is CASSPSQGRFQPQHF. The CDR3 nucleotides read TGTGCCAGCAGTCCCTCACAGGGGCGGTTTCAGCCCCAGCATTTT.